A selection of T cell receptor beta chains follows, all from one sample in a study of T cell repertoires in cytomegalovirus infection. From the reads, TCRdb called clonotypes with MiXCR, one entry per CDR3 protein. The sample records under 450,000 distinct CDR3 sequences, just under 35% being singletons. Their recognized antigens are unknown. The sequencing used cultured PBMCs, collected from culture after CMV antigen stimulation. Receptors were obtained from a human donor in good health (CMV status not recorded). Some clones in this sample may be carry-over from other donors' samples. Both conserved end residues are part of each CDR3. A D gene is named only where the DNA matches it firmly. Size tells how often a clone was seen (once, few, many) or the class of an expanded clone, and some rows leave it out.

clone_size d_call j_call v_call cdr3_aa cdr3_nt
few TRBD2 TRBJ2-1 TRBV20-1 CSARDSSGRWYEQFF TGCAGTGCTAGAGACTCTAGCGGGAGGTGGTATGAGCAGTTCTTC
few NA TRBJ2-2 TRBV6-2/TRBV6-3 CASSYYSGPTGELFF TGTGCCAGCAGTTACTATTCGGGACCGACCGGGGAGCTGTTTTTT
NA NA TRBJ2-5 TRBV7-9 CASQWEHETQYF TGTGCCAGCCAGTGGGAGCATGAGACCCAGTACTTC
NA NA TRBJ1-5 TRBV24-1 CATSDAQWRQPQHF TGTGCCACCAGTGACGCACAGTGGAGGCAGCCCCAGCATTTT
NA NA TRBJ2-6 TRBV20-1 CSASAAGTTGANVLTF TGCAGTGCTAGCGCGGCAGGGACAACTGGGGCCAACGTCCTGACTTTC
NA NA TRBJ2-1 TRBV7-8 CASSLGTFDNEQFF TGTGCCAGCAGCCTGGGGACTTTTGACAATGAGCAGTTCTTC
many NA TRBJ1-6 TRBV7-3 CASSLGTYNSPLHF TGTGCCAGCAGCTTAGGGACGTACAATTCACCCCTCCACTTT
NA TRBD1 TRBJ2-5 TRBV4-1 CASSRTGQALGYQETQYF TGCGCCAGCAGCCGAACTGGACAGGCCCTAGGGTACCAAGAGACCCAGTACTTC
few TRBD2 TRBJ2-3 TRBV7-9 CASSRAGAEDTQYF TGTGCCAGCAGCCGGGCGGGAGCTGAAGATACGCAGTATTTT
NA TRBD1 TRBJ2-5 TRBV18 CASSRKQGASPRETQYF TGTGCCAGCTCACGGAAGCAGGGGGCCTCCCCTAGGGAGACCCAGTACTTC
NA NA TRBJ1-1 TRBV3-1 CASSPSPRANTEAFF TGTGCCAGCAGCCCCAGCCCCCGGGCAAACACTGAAGCTTTCTTT
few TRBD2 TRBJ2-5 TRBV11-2 CASSFTPSAGGRETQYF TGTGCCAGCAGCTTCACTCCCTCCGCGGGAGGACGGGAGACCCAGTACTTC
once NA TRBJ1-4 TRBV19 CASSNARGNEKLFF TGTGCCAGTAGTAACGCAAGGGGGAATGAAAAACTGTTTTTT
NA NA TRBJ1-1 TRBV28 CASSPGSRGTEAFF TGTGCCAGCAGTCCTGGTTCTAGGGGCACTGAAGCTTTCTTT
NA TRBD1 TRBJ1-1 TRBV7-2 CASSLVSRGKAFF TGTGCCAGCAGCTTAGTTAGCAGGGGGAAAGCTTTCTTT
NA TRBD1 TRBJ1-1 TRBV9 CASSTVQGASTEAFF TGTGCCAGCAGCACGGTACAGGGGGCTAGCACTGAAGCTTTCTTT
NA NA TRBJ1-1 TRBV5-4 CASSPLNTEAFF TGTGCCAGCAGCCCCCTGAACACTGAAGCTTTCTTT
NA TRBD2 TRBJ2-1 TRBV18 CASSPPQLAGVYEQFF TGTGCCAGCTCACCACCGCAACTAGCGGGAGTATATGAGCAGTTCTTC
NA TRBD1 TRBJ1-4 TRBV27 CASRKQGTSEKLFF TGTGCCAGCAGGAAACAGGGGACGAGTGAAAAACTGTTTTTT
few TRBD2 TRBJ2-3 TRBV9 CASSSPSTGGADTQYF TGTGCCAGCAGCTCCCCCTCGACGGGAGGGGCAGATACGCAGTATTTT
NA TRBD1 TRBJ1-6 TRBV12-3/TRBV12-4 CASSRDRNSPLHF TGTGCCAGCAGTCGGGACAGAAATTCACCCCTCCACTTT
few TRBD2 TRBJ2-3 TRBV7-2 CASSLVAGGWGTDTQYF TGTGCCAGCAGCTTAGTTGCGGGAGGGTGGGGCACAGATACGCAGTATTTT
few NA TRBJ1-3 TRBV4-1 CASSHSTAAVSGNTIYF TGCGCCAGCAGCCACTCGACAGCCGCCGTCTCTGGAAACACCATATATTTT
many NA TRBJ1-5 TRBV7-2 CASSLGMGASFQPQHF TGTGCCAGCAGCCTAGGGATGGGGGCATCATTTCAGCCCCAGCATTTT
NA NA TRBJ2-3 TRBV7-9 CASSLALEPSDTQYF TGTGCCAGCAGCCTGGCCCTAGAGCCATCGGATACGCAGTATTTT
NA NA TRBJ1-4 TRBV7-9 CASSSLLDGIGKLFF TGTGCCAGCAGCTCTCTTTTGGATGGTATTGGAAAACTGTTTTTT
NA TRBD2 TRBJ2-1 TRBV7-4 CASSRPSAGEYNEQFF TGTGCCAGCAGCCGCCCGTCAGCGGGAGAATACAATGAGCAGTTCTTC
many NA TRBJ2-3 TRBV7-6 CASSPSLQRGNTDTQYF TGTGCCAGCAGCCCTTCCCTTCAGCGCGGTAACACAGATACGCAGTATTTT
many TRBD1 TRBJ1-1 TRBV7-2 CASSPRRGDRGLTEAFF TGTGCCAGCAGCCCTAGGAGGGGGGACAGGGGGCTCACTGAAGCTTTCTTT
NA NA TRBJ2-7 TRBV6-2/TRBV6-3 CASSARRLKGYEQYF TGTGCCAGCAGTGCCCGGAGACTCAAAGGCTACGAGCAGTACTTC
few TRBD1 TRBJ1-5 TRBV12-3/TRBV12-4 CASRRTGGEGNQPQHF TGTGCCAGCAGACGGACAGGGGGCGAGGGCAATCAGCCCCAGCATTTT
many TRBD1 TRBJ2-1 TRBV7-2 CASSLEGTGVSYNEQFF TGTGCCAGCAGCTTAGAGGGGACAGGGGTTTCCTACAATGAGCAGTTCTTC
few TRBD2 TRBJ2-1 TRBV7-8 CASSFGTSRNNEQFF TGTGCCAGCAGCTTTGGGACTAGCCGCAACAATGAGCAGTTCTTC
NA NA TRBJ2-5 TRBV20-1 CSAPLGFWEPQETQYF TGCAGTGCCCCACTGGGATTTTGGGAGCCCCAAGAGACCCAGTACTTC
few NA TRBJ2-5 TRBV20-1 CSVGRGGETQYF TGCAGTGTTGGCAGGGGCGGAGAGACCCAGTACTTC
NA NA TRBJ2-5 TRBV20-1 CSARTSQETQYF TGCAGTGCTAGAACCAGTCAAGAGACCCAGTACTTC
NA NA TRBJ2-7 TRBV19 CASSIDSNSGQVYEQYF TGTGCCAGTAGTATAGATAGTAATTCGGGCCAGGTCTACGAGCAGTACTTC
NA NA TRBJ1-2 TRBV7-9 CASSSVLLTGYGYTF TGTGCCAGCAGCTCAGTACTGCTCACAGGGTATGGCTACACCTTC
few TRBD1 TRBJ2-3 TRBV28 CASSLSVGQGQYDTQYF TGTGCCAGCAGTTTATCTGTGGGACAGGGACAGTACGATACGCAGTATTTT
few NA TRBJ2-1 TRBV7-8 CASSLRRASYNEQFF TGTGCCAGCAGCCTCCGGCGGGCCTCCTACAATGAGCAGTTCTTC
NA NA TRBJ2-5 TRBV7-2 CASSLRIRAYEETQYF TGTGCCAGCAGCTTAAGGATCAGGGCGTATGAAGAGACCCAGTACTTC
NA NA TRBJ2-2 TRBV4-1 CASSQDRSGSIAGELFF TGCGCCAGCAGCCAAGATCGCTCCGGGAGTATCGCCGGGGAGCTGTTTTTT
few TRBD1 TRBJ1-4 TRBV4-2 CASSQTGSSINEKLFF TGTGCCAGCAGCCAGACAGGGAGTTCGATTAATGAAAAACTGTTTTTT
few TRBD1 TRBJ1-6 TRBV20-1 CSARQGARSYNSPLHF TGCAGTGCTAGACAGGGGGCCCGCTCCTATAATTCACCCCTCCACTTT
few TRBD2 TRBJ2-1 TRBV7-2 CASSLAASGSRNEQFF TGTGCCAGCAGCTTAGCTGCTAGCGGGAGCCGCAATGAGCAGTTCTTC
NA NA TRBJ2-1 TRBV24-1 CATSDLGNNEQFF TGTGCCACCAGTGATTTGGGGAACAATGAGCAGTTCTTC
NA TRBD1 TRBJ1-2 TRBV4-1 CASSQVIPTGAAYGYTF TGCGCCAGCAGCCAAGTGATCCCGACAGGGGCCGCTTATGGCTACACCTTC
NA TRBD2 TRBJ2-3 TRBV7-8 CASSSGTSGRDPTDTQYF TGTGCCAGCAGCTCCGGGACTAGCGGGAGGGATCCCACAGATACGCAGTATTTT
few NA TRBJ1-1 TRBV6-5 CASSYRISRVTEAFF TGTGCCAGCAGTTACCGTATATCCCGCGTCACTGAAGCTTTCTTT
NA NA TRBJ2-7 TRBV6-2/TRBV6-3 CASSYSSGGIYEQYF TGTGCCAGCAGTTACTCTAGTGGGGGCATCTACGAGCAGTACTTC